This T cell receptor beta chain was obtained from a study of CD8+CD57+ T cells in acquired aplastic anemia (dated by TCRdb to the late 2010s). Looking at the study overall: On average, sorted CD4+ and CD8+ cells yielded approximately 3 ug of extracted DNA, with a range of about 0.17 to 27.4 ug. Healthy donor samples averaged around 10 million reads for CD4+ and roughly 12 million for CD8+ cells.

Points on this clonotype: The antigen it binds to is not known. No qualities accompany the bases; no much larger clone lies one base away.

General findings and caveats noted by the study authors: Approximately 27 CD8+ CDR3 sequences were found in both patients and controls but appeared to be highly expressed in patients and within the immunodominant clones of the patients. Between patients and healthy controls, no significant difference in CD8+ Simpson's diversity was found (P=0.060).

In this study, sorted CD4+ and CD8+ T cells from the blood of healthy subjects and of severe aplastic anemia patients had their TCR repertoires deep-sequenced. Ficoll-Paque density gradient centrifugation was used to isolate peripheral blood mononuclear cells. CD4+ and CD8+ T cells were sorted by FACS or magnetic beads before DNA extraction. For CDR1 and CDR2, the germline V gene lists MNHEY and SVGAGI. Trimming accounts for 4 bases at V and 6 bases at J, while the number of junction bases matched to no gene is 15. CDR3 length: 17 amino acids, cysteine to phenylalanine. Only CDR3 DNA remains: 51 bases, in frame from the first base. TCR beta VDJ combination and CDR3 sequence profiling used genomic DNA as the template. TCR repertoire sequencing was run on an Illumina HiSeq 2000. Per the source publication's procedure: Repertoire assessment relied on Simpson's diversity index, CDR3 size and DJ length profiles, and TRBV/TRBJ rearrangement plots. Whichever DNA sequence was most abundant in the deep sequencing data was defined as the immunodominant clone. CDR3 amino acid sequences were checked for sharing between subjects and were compared against published repertoires and the VDJdb database. In TCRdb, the public reads were trimmed at Q25 with fastp and aligned with MiXCR, with productive beta chains retained. Entries are consolidated by CDR3 protein sequence, retaining the most common genes and DNA. V and J calls and clone size were set by TCRdb, not the authors. Within this sample are about 190,000 distinct CDR3 sequences, with less than 65% of them counted one time only. Roughly 15% of the sample rests with the top ten.

The sequence derives from a human donor in good health, serving as a control. Sequenced: sorted CD4+, CD8+, or CD8+CD57+ T cells (not recorded which) from PBMCs. The rearranged segments are TRBV6-5 and TRBJ2-7; 10 junctional bases match TRBD2. The sequenced DNA is TGTGCCAGCAGTTCCTCCGGGACTAGCGCTCGGATGGGCGAGCAGTACTTC. Translated, it reads CASSSSGTSARMGEQYF.